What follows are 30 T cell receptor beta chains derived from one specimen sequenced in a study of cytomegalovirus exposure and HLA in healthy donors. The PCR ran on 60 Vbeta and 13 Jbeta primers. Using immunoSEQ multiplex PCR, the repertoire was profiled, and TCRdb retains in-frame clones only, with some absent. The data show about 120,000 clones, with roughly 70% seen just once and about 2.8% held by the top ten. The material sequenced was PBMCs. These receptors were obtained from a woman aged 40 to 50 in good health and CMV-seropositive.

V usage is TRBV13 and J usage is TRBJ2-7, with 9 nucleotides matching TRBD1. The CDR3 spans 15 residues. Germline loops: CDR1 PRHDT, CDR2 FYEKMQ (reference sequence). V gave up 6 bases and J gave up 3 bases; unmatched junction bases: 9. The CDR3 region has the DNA TGTGCCAGCAGTGAGGGGGACAGGGCATACTACGAGCAGTACTTC. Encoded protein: CASSEGDRAYYEQYF.

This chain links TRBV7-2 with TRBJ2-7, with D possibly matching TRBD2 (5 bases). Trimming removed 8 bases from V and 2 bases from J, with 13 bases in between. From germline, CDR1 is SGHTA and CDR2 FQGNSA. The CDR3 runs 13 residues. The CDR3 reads CASGREKPYEQYF. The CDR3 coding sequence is TGTGCCAGCGGGAGAGAAAAGCCCTACGAGCAGTACTTC.

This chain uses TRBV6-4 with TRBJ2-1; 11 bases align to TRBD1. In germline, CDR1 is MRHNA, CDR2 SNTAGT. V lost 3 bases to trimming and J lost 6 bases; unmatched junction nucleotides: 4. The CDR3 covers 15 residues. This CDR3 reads CASSETGTGGNEQFF. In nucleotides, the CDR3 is TGTGCCAGCAGTGAGACCGGGACAGGGGGCAATGAGCAGTTCTTC.

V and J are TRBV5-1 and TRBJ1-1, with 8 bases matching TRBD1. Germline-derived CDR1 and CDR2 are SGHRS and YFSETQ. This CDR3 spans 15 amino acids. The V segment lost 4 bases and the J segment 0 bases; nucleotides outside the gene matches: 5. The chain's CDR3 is CASSLLDRVNTEAFF. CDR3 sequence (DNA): TGCGCCAGCAGCCTTTTGGACAGGGTGAACACTGAAGCTTTCTTT.

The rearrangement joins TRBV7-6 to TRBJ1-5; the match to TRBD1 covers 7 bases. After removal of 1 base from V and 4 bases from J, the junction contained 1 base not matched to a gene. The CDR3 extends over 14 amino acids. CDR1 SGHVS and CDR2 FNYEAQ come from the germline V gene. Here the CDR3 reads CASSLGTGNQPQHF. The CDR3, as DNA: TGTGCCAGCAGCTTAGGGACAGGAAATCAGCCCCAGCATTTT.

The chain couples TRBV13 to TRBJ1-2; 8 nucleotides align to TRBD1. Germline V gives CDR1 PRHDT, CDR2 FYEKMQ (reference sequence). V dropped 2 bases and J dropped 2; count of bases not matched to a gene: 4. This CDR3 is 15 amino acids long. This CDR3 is CASSLRTGWNYGYTF. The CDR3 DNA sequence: TGTGCCAGCAGCTTACGGACAGGGTGGAACTATGGCTACACCTTC.

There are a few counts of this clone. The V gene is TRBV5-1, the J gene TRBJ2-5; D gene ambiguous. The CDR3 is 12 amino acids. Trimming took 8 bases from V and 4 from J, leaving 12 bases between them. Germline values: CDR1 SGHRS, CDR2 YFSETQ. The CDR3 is CASYIRGETQYF. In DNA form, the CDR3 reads TGCGCCAGTTACATAAGAGGAGAGACCCAGTACTTC.

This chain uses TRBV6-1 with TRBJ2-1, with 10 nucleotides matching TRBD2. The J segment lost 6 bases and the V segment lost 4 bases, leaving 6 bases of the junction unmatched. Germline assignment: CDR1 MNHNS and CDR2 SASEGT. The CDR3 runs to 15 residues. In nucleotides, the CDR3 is TGTGCCAGCAGTGCTTCAGCGGGGGGGTCCAATGAGCAGTTCTTC. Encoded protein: CASSASAGGSNEQFF.

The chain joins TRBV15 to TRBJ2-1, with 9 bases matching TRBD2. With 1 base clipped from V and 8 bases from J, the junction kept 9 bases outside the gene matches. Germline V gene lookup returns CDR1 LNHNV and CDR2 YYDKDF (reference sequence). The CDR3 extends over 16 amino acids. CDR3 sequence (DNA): TGTGCCACCAGCAGAGTATCTCTAGCGGGACCCCATGAGCAGTTCTTC. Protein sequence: CATSRVSLAGPHEQFF.

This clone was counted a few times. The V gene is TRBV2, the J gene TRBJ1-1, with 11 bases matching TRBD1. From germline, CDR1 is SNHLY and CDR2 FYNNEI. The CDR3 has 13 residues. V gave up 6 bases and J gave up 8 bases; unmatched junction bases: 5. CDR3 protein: CASSLDRGQEAFF. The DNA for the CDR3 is TGTGCCAGCAGCCTGGACAGGGGGCAGGAAGCTTTCTTT. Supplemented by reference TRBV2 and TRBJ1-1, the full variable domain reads EPEVTQTPSHQVTQMGQEVILRCVPISNHLYFYWYRQILGQKVEFLVSFYNNEISEKSEIFDDQFSVERPDGSNFTLKIRSTKLEDSAMYFCASSLDRGQEAFFGQGTRLTVV.

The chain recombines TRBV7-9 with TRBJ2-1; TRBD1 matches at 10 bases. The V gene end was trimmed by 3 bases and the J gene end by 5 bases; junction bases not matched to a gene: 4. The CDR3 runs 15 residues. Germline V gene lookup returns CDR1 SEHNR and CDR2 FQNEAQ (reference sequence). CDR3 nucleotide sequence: TGTGCCAGCAGCTTCACCGGGACAGGGGACAATGAGCAGTTCTTC. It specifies CASSFTGTGDNEQFF.

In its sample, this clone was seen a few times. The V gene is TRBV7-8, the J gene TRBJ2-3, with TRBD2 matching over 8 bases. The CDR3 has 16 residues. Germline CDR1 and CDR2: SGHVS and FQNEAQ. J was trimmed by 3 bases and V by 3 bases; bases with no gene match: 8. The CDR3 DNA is TGTGCCAGCAGCTTTCGGGGGGGGGTGACGACAGATACGCAGTATTTT. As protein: CASSFRGGVTTDTQYF.

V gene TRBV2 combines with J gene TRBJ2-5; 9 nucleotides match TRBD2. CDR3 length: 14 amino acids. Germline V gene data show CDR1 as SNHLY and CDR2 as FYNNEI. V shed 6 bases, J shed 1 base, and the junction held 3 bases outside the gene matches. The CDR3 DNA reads TGTGCCAGCAGGGGGACTAGCAGCCAAGAGACCCAGTACTTC. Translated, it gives CASRGTSSQETQYF.

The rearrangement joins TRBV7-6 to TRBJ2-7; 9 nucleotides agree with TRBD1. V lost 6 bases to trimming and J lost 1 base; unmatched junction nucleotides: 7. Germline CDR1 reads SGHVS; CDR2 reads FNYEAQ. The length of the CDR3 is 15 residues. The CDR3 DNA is TGTGCCAGCAGAACAGGACAGGGGTTATCCTACGAGCAGTACTTC. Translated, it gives CASRTGQGLSYEQYF.

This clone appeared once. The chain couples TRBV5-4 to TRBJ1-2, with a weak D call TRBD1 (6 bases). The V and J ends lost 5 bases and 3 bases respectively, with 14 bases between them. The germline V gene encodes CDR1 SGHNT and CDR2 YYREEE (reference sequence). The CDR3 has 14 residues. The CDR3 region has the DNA TGTGCCAGCAGTTCACAGGGATCTGACTATGGCTACACCTTC. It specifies CASSSQGSDYGYTF.

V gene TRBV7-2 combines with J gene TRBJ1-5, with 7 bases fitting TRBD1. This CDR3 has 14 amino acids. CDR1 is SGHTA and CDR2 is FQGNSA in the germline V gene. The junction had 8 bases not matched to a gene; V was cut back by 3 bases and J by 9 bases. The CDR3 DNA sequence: TGTGCCAGCAGCTTGGCACTACAGGGGACGCCCCAGCATTTT. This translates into CASSLALQGTPQHF.

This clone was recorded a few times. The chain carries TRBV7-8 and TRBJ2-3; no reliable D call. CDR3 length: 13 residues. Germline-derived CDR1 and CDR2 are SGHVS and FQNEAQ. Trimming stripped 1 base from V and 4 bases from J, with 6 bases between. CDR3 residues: CASSLDVADTQYF. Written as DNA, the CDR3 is TGTGCCAGCAGCTTAGATGTCGCAGATACGCAGTATTTT.

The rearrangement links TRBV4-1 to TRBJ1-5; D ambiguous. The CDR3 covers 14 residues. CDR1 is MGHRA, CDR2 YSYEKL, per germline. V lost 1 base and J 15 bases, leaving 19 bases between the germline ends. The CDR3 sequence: CASSQGGELGPRHF. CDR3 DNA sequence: TGCGCCAGCAGCCAAGGCGGGGAGTTAGGCCCGCGGCATTTT.

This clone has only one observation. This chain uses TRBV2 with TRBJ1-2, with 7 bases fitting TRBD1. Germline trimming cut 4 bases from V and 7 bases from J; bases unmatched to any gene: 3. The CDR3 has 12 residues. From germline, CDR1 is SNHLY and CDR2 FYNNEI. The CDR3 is CASSGQGVGYTF. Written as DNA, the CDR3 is TGTGCCAGCAGTGGGCAGGGGGTTGGCTACACCTTC.

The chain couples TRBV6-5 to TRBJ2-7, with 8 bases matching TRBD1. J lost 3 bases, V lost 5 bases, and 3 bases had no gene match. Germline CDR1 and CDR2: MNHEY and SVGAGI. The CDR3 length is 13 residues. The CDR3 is CASSRTGFYEQYF. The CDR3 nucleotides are TGTGCCAGCAGTAGGACAGGGTTCTACGAGCAGTACTTC.

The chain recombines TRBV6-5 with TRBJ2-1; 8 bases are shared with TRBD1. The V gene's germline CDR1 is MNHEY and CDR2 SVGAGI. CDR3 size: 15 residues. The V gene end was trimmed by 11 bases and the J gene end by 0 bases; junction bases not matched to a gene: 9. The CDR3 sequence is CASERQGSSYNEQFF. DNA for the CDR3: TGTGCCTCGGAAAGACAGGGGAGCTCCTACAATGAGCAGTTCTTC.

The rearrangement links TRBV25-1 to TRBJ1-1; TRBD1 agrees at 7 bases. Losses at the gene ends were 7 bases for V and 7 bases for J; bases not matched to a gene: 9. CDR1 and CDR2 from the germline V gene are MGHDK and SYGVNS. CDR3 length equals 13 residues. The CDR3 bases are TGTGCCAGCACCCGACAGGGTGGTAGTGAAGCTTTCTTT. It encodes CASTRQGGSEAFF.

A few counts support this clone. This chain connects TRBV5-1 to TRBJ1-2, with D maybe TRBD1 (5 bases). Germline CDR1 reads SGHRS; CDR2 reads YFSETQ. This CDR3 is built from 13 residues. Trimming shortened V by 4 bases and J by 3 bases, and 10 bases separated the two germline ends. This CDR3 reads CASSPTEDYGYTF. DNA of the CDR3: TGCGCCAGCAGCCCGACAGAGGACTATGGCTACACCTTC.

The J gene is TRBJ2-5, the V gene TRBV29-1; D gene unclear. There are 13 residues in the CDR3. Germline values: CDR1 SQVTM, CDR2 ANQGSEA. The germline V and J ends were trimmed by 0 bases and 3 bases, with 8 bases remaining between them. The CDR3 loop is CSVEELTEETQYF. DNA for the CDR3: TGCAGCGTTGAAGAGTTAACAGAAGAGACCCAGTACTTC.

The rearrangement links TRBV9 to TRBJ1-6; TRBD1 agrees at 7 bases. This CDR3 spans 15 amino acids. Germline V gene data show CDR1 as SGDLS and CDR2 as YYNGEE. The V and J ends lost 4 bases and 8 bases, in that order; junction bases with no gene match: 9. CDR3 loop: CASSSRQGWDSPLHF. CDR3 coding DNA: TGTGCCAGCAGCTCCAGACAGGGATGGGATTCACCCCTCCACTTT.

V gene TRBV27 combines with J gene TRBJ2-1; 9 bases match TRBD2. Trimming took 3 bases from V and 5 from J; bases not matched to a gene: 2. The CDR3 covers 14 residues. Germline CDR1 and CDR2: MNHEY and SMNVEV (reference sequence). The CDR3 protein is CASSFRTSDNEQFF. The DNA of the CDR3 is TGTGCCAGCAGTTTCCGGACTAGCGACAATGAGCAGTTCTTC.

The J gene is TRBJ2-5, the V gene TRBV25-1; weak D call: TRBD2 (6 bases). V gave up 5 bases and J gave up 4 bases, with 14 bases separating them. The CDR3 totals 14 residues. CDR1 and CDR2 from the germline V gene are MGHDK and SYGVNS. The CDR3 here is CASSPIGGVETQYF. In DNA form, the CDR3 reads TGTGCCAGCAGTCCAATCGGGGGTGTAGAGACCCAGTACTTC.

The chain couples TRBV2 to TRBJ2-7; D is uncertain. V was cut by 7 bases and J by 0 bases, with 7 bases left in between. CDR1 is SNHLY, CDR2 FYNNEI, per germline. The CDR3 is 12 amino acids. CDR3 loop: CASTVFSYEQYF. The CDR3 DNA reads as TGTGCCAGCACGGTATTCTCCTACGAGCAGTACTTC.

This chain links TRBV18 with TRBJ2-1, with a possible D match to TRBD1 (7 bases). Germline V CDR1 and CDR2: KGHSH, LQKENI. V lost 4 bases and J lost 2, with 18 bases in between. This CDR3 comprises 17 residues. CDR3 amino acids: CASSLSAGQKTYNEQFF. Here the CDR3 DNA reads TGTGCCAGCTCACTTAGCGCGGGACAGAAAACCTACAATGAGCAGTTCTTC.

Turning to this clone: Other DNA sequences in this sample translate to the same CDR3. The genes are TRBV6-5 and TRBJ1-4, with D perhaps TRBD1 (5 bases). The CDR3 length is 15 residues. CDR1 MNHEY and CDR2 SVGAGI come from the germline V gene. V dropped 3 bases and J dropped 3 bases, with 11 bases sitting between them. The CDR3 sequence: CASSYFQGANEKLFF. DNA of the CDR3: TGTGCCAGCAGTTATTTTCAGGGTGCTAATGAAAAACTGTTTTTT.